This T cell receptor beta chain came from a study of CD8+ T cells in alopecia areata. This clone was seen ten or more times. Following RNA extraction, reverse transcription yielded cDNA that acted as the sequencing template. Sequenced by immunoSEQ multiplex PCR; TCRdb stores in-frame clones only, minus some. The sample has about 200,000 clones, approximately 52% seen once. V was shortened by 3 bases and J by 0 bases, with 9 bases between the two germline ends. CDR3 length: 15 amino acids. In germline, CDR1 is LNHDA, CDR2 SQIVND (reference sequence). The sequence derives from a human donor with alopecia areata. The V gene is TRBV19, the J gene TRBJ1-5, with D perhaps matching TRBD1 (5 bases). Sequenced material: CD4+ T cells sorted from blood, taken at week 0. The CDR3 region is CASSMPGHSNQPQHF. For the CDR3, the DNA is TGTGCCAGTAGTATGCCAGGGCATAGCAATCAGCCCCAGCATTTT. Together with reference TRBV19 and TRBJ1-5, the CDR3 gives the full variable domain: DGGITQSPKYLFRKEGQNVTLSCEQNLNHDAMYWYRQDPGQGLRLIYYSQIVNDFQKGDIAEGYSVSREKKESFPLTVTSAQKNPTAFYLCASSMPGHSNQPQHFGDGTRLSIL.